This T cell receptor (beta chain) was identified during a study of chemoradiotherapy in HPV16-positive cancers (dated by TCRdb to between 2021 and 2024). A note on the overall study: Candidate HPV-specific T-cell clones and common TCR motifs were defined through functional T-cell assays on cells from a couple of HPV16-positive patients. The study asked whether T-cell immunity against the HPV oncoproteins E6 and E7 changes during chemoradiotherapy and whether it affects survival. Next, the candidate HPV-specific TCRs and motifs were followed in TCR repertoires from 80 to 90 patients with HPV-related cancers. Points the paper makes about the study in general: In HPV16-positive patients, expansion of HPV-responsive T cells during chemoradiotherapy was associated with improved recurrence-free survival. Expansion of candidate HPV-specific clones and E7-related TCR motifs was observed in the tumor microenvironment during treatment, whereas no such expansion was observed for non-HPV-specific T cells. Only two HPV16-positive patients were used to derive the functional definition of HPV-specific T cells, and the survival association was reported for HPV16-positive patients.

Libraries were built with the immunoSEQ multiplex PCR assay. TCRdb took over this immuneACCESS table, retaining in-frame rearrangements with V and J assigned. Such tables are incomplete; in checked studies, under half of the missing clones stem from an unresolved V gene, and the remainder is unexplained. The sample table shows more than 20,000 clones, and around 90% are seen once. The top ten constitute 17% of the sample. Repertoires were sampled multiple times during chemoradiotherapy, which allowed clonal expansion in the tumor microenvironment to be followed. The sample holds a few counts of this clone. Its antigen is still unknown. Per-base qualities were not stored, and no clone one base away is much larger. Taken from the germline V gene (reference sequence), the CDR1 and CDR2 loops are MNHEY and SMNVEV. The germline V end is reduced by 0 bases and the J end by 8 bases; junction bases left unmatched: 6. The CDR3 contains 15 residues, cysteine and phenylalanine counted. Only the CDR3 DNA is retained, 45 bases long and in frame from the first base.

The sequence was collected from a human donor with HPV-associated anogenital cancer. Specimen: blood, collected from a patient who underwent chemoradiotherapy. Recombination joined TRBV27 with TRBJ1-3; 8 middle bases align to TRBD1. CDR3 sequence: CASSLSGRGQYTIYF. At the DNA level, the sequence is TGTGCCAGCAGTTTATCAGGCAGGGGGCAATACACCATATATTTT.